This TCR beta chain emerged from a study of T cell clonality in common variable immunodeficiency. This clone was recorded many times. Its cognate antigen is unknown. Most patients and controls had Caucasian heritage. Assay: immunoSEQ multiplex PCR; the TCRdb copy retains only in-frame clones and omits some. The data show approximately 75,000 clones, none appearing only once, with 0.8% held by the ten largest. Study findings and constraints: In common variable immunodeficiency, TCR beta chains reportedly carried fewer deletions and N-nucleotide insertions. CVID subjects shared fewer TCRbeta clones than healthy controls did.

The specimen was peripheral blood mononuclear cells. The TCR originated in a person aged 18-70 years in good health.

CDR3 bases read: TGTGCCAGCAGCTTAGCTGGCCTGGTGATGAATTCGGGGACC. It translates to CASSLAGLVMNSGT. The complete CDR3 protein is CASSLAGLVMNSGTQYF. The V call is TRBV13, the J call TRBJ2-5; D is uncertain. The read terminates 3 residues before the CDR3 end, so the remaining end is supplied by the germline J gene. Per the germline V gene, CDR1 is PRHDT and CDR2 is FYEKMQ (reference sequence). Trimming left V 1 base short and J 7 bases short, with 22 bases between. The CDR3 contains 17 residues.